These 32 T cell receptor beta chains share one sample of origin, sequenced in a study of T-cell memory formation after mild COVID-19 (dated by TCRdb to the early 2020s). Library creation used 5' RACE. The reads were generated on an Illumina NovaSeq 6000. TCRdb redid the processing of the public reads, applying fastp at Q25 and MiXCR, and retained in-frame beta chains. Every entry covers one CDR3 protein and lists the most common genes and DNA from its rows. This sample is represented by about half a million distinct CDR3 sequences; roughly 18% of them were singletons. Together, the top ten hold roughly 12% of the sample. Source material: PBMCs or a T cell subset sorted from them (not recorded which). The receptors come from an adult woman who had mild COVID-19 (a few samples of this study predate the infection). The sample titles of this study are shuffled in the database, so cell type and time point are left out; the donor was told from shared clones.

The rearrangement uses TRBV15 and TRBJ1-6; maybe TRBD1 (5 bases). This CDR3 contains 15 residues. Germline loops: CDR1 LNHNV, CDR2 YYDKDF (reference sequence). V was pared by 0 bases and J by 8 bases, with 11 bases between. As DNA, the CDR3 is TGTGCCACCAGCAGAGATCGGGGCCCGGATTCACCCCTCCACTTT. Its protein is CATSRDRGPDSPLHF.

The chain employs TRBV21-1 and TRBJ2-1; the table's D call, TRBD2, has no DNA check behind it. TRBV21-1 is a documented pseudogene. This CDR3 is 15 amino acids long. In nucleotides, the CDR3 is TGTGCCAGACTAAAGGGGACTAGCGGGAGCAATGAGCAGTTCTTC. Protein: CARLKGTSGSNEQFF.

The chain joins TRBV20-1 to TRBJ2-1, with 11 nucleotides matching TRBD2. CDR3 size: 19 residues. Germline lookup yields CDR1 DFQATT and CDR2 SNEGSKA (reference sequence). V dropped 1 base and J dropped 0; count of bases not matched to a gene: 11. Here the CDR3 reads CSARGGGTSGTSSYNEQFF. The CDR3 nucleotides are TGCAGTGCTAGAGGAGGGGGGACTAGCGGAACCAGCTCCTACAATGAGCAGTTCTTC.

Only a few counts were recorded for this clonotype. The gene calls are TRBV24-1 and TRBJ2-1; no clear D. This CDR3 is 12 amino acids long. V was cut by 5 bases and J by 6 bases, with 7 bases left in between. CDR1 KGHDR and CDR2 SFDVKD come from the germline V gene. CDR3 sequence reads: CATSGISNEQFF. The DNA for the CDR3 is TGTGCCACCAGTGGTATCAGCAATGAGCAGTTCTTC.

The V gene is TRBV7-9, the J gene TRBJ2-7; D uncertain. Trimming removed 2 bases at V and 5 bases at J, with 13 bases between. The CDR3 loop spans 14 amino acids. Germline CDR1 reads SEHNR; CDR2 reads FQNEAQ (reference sequence). The CDR3 protein is CASSLSGASHEQYF. CDR3 nucleotide sequence: TGTGCCAGCAGCTTATCCGGAGCATCCCACGAGCAGTACTTC.

This clonotype was recorded a few times. The chain combines TRBV2 with TRBJ1-2; tentative D call: TRBD1 (6 bases). V shed 3 bases and J shed 4 bases, with 18 bases lying between them. Germline values: CDR1 SNHLY, CDR2 FYNNEI. The length of the CDR3 is 16 residues. The CDR3 loop reads CASSDRTGFSGYGYTF. For the CDR3, the DNA is TGTGCCAGCAGTGACCGCACAGGGTTTTCCGGCTATGGCTACACCTTC.

V gene TRBV30 combines with J gene TRBJ1-5; no definite D call. Germline loops: CDR1 GTSNPN, CDR2 SVGIG (reference sequence). The CDR3 is 16 residues long. V was shortened by 0 bases and J by 2 bases, with 14 bases between the two germline ends. CDR3 DNA: TGTGCCTGGAGTGTTTCTCCCGGATTTGGCAATCAGCCCCAGCATTTT. Translating it yields CAWSVSPGFGNQPQHF.

V gene TRBV7-8 combines with J gene TRBJ2-4, with 7 bases fitting TRBD1. Germline loops: CDR1 SGHVS, CDR2 FQNEAQ. CDR3 size: 16 residues. V trimming: 5 bases; J trimming: 9 bases; junction bases outside the gene matches: 16. CDR3 nucleotide sequence: TGTGCCAGCAGCCTGGGGCCACCGAAGGGGGCTGGCATTCAGTACTTC. It yields the protein CASSLGPPKGAGIQYF. The variable domain in full, with the rest retrieved from reference TRBV7-8 and TRBJ2-4, is GAGVSQSPRYKVAKRGQDVALRCDPISGHVSLFWYQQALGQGPEFLTYFQNEAQLDKSGLPSDRFFAERPEGSVSTLKIQRTQQEDSAVYLCASSLGPPKGAGIQYFGAGTRLSVL.

There are a few counts of this clonotype. The gene calls are TRBV5-6 and TRBJ1-1; D might be TRBD1 (5 bases). V was clipped by 4 bases and J by 6 bases, with 13 bases between them. This CDR3 has 13 amino acids. CDR1 is SGHDT and CDR2 is YYEEEE in the germline V gene. CDR3 sequence reads: CASSLRGKPEAFF. CDR3 sequence (DNA): TGTGCCAGCAGCCTGCGGGGGAAACCTGAAGCTTTCTTT.

This chain joins TRBV12-3 or TRBV12-4 and TRBJ2-2, with D maybe TRBD2 (6 bases). CDR3 length: 12 residues. V lost 7 bases and J lost 8, with 11 bases in between. The CDR3 coding sequence is TGTGCCAGCAAGGAGGGTTCTGGGGAGCTGTTTTTT. Translating it yields CASKEGSGELFF.

The chain has TRBV24-1 and TRBJ2-2; TRBD1 aligns across 7 bases. Losses at the gene ends were 9 bases for V and 5 bases for J; bases not matched to a gene: 8. Germline CDR1 KGHDR, CDR2 SFDVKD. The CDR3 sequence is 14 residues long. As DNA, the CDR3 is TGTGCCACCTCAAACAGGGGACGGACCGGGGAGCTGTTTTTT. Protein: CATSNRGRTGELFF.

This clonotype came up a few times. The DNA of the CDR3 is TGTGCCAGAAGCTTTGGGACAGCATACTCCTACAATGAGCAGTTCTTC. Amino acid sequence: CARSFGTAYSYNEQFF. The chain recombines TRBV5-3 with TRBJ2-1; 7 bases agree with TRBD1. TRBV5-3 is an ORF, with its function uncertain. CDR3 size: 16 residues. The V gene end was trimmed by 2 bases and the J gene end by 0 bases; junction bases not matched to a gene: 5.

This clonotype was detected a few times. The chain uses TRBV28 and TRBJ1-5; tentatively, D is TRBD1 (5 bases). The CDR3 length is 14 residues. Per the germline V gene, CDR1 is MDHEN and CDR2 is SYDVKM. The V and J ends lost 5 bases and 7 bases respectively, with 15 bases between them. The CDR3 DNA sequence: TGTGCCAGCAGTCCCGTGGGGGAACGGCAGCCCCAGCATTTT. Its translation: CASSPVGERQPQHF.

V usage is TRBV29-1 and J usage is TRBJ2-2, with 7 bases aligning to TRBD1. Germline CDR1 SQVTM, CDR2 ANQGSEA. The V and J ends lost 0 bases and 2 bases, in that order; junction bases with no gene match: 3. This CDR3 is built from 15 residues. This chain's CDR3 is CSVEDGTANTGELFF. In DNA form, the CDR3 reads TGCAGCGTTGAAGATGGGACAGCCAACACCGGGGAGCTGTTTTTT.

This clonotype was observed a handful of times. The chain employs TRBV29-1 and TRBJ2-3; the match to TRBD2 covers 8 bases. Losses at the gene ends were 4 bases for V and 4 bases for J; bases not matched to a gene: 10. CDR3 length: 15 residues. Germline CDR1 is SQVTM and CDR2 is ANQGSEA. The CDR3: CSVGVRGDPPDTQYF. In nucleotides, the CDR3 is TGCAGCGTTGGTGTGCGGGGGGACCCCCCAGATACGCAGTATTTT.

The V call is TRBV7-9, the J call TRBJ1-1; no definite D call. This CDR3 comprises 14 residues. V dropped 7 bases and J dropped 2 bases, with 14 bases sitting between them. In germline, CDR1 is SEHNR, CDR2 FQNEAQ (reference sequence). The CDR3 sequence is CASTLFGLNTEAFF. The CDR3 nucleotides read TGTGCCAGCACCCTGTTCGGCTTAAACACTGAAGCTTTCTTT.

V gene TRBV6-1 combines with J gene TRBJ2-3, with 8 positions matching TRBD1. The V and J ends lost 8 bases and 7 bases, in that order; junction bases with no gene match: 8. Germline loops: CDR1 MNHNS, CDR2 SASEGT. This CDR3 is 13 amino acids long. This chain's CDR3 is CASSPGQANTQYF. CDR3 in DNA: TGTGCCAGCTCCCCGGGACAGGCTAATACGCAGTATTTT.

The chain combines TRBV7-9 with TRBJ1-3; the D is unclear. There are 16 residues in the CDR3. CDR1 and CDR2 (germline): SEHNR, FQNEAQ (reference sequence). V lost 5 bases and J lost 0, with 14 bases in between. CDR3 protein: CASSPWAIPSGNTIYF. CDR3 DNA: TGTGCCAGCAGCCCCTGGGCCATCCCCTCTGGAAACACCATATATTTT.

This chain uses TRBV12-3 or TRBV12-4 with TRBJ1-5; a weak D match, TRBD1 (5 bases). V dropped 8 bases and J dropped 2 bases, with 16 bases sitting between them. The CDR3 consists of 15 residues. This chain's CDR3 is CASATQGGGNQPQHF. In DNA form, the CDR3 reads TGTGCCAGCGCGACTCAGGGTGGCGGCAATCAGCCCCAGCATTTT.

V is TRBV4-3 and J is TRBJ2-1, with 8 bases fitting TRBD2. The germline CDR1 and CDR2 sequences are LGHNA and YSLEER. The CDR3 consists of 17 residues. V lost 3 bases to trimming and J lost 2 bases; unmatched junction nucleotides: 9. CDR3 DNA sequence: TGCGCCAGCAGCCAGGGGTTCGTCGGGAGGGCCTACAATGAGCAGTTCTTC. Its translation: CASSQGFVGRAYNEQFF.

This clonotype was counted between two and nine times. V and J are TRBV6-5 and TRBJ1-3, with D hard to call. The CDR3 is 15 amino acids. Germline assignment: CDR1 MNHEY and CDR2 SVGAGI. V was trimmed by 6 bases and J by 0 bases, leaving 12 bases between them. As DNA, the CDR3 is TGTGCCAGCAGCCACGGGGTTCACTCTGGAAACACCATATATTTT. This sequence encodes CASSHGVHSGNTIYF.

The J gene is TRBJ1-1, the V gene TRBV7-9; perhaps TRBD1 as D (5 bases). V lost 4 bases and J 0 bases, leaving 12 bases between the germline ends. The CDR3 is made up of 15 amino acids. In germline, CDR1 is SEHNR, CDR2 FQNEAQ (reference sequence). CDR3 sequence reads: CASSSSRGVNTEAFF. The CDR3, as DNA: TGTGCCAGCAGCTCCAGTCGGGGGGTGAACACTGAAGCTTTCTTT.

This clonotype was seen more than once but under ten times. This chain joins TRBV12-3 or TRBV12-4 and TRBJ1-1; D not certain. V was pared by 5 bases and J by 1 base, with 11 bases between. The CDR3 has 14 amino acids. CDR3 loop: CASSTRAGNTEAFF. DNA of the CDR3: TGTGCCAGCAGTACGAGGGCAGGGAACACTGAAGCTTTCTTT.

The chain has TRBV20-1 and TRBJ2-4, with D uncertain. Trimming stripped 0 bases from V and 0 bases from J, with 15 bases between. Germline V lookup: CDR1 DFQATT, CDR2 SNEGSKA (reference sequence). There are 17 residues in the CDR3. CDR3 nucleotide sequence: TGCAGTGCTAGAGACAGATGGACGAGTTTAGCCAAAAACATTCAGTACTTC. It yields the protein CSARDRWTSLAKNIQYF.

The V and J genes are TRBV19 and TRBJ2-7; D perhaps matches TRBD1 (6 bases). The CDR3 contains 14 residues. Germline V gives CDR1 LNHDA, CDR2 SQIVND (reference sequence). The V gene lost 6 bases and the J gene lost 4 bases, with 16 bases spanning the gap. In DNA form, the CDR3 reads TGTGCCAGTAGGAACACAGGGTCGGTTTACGAGCAGTACTTC. As protein: CASRNTGSVYEQYF. The full variable domain, in which reference TRBV19 and TRBJ2-7 provide the parts outside the CDR3, is DGGITQSPKYLFRKEGQNVTLSCEQNLNHDAMYWYRQDPGQGLRLIYYSQIVNDFQKGDIAEGYSVSREKKESFPLTVTSAQKNPTAFYLCASRNTGSVYEQYFGPGTRLTVT.

V gene TRBV19 combines with J gene TRBJ2-2, with D unresolved. Germline CDR1 is LNHDA and CDR2 is SQIVND (reference sequence). The CDR3 totals 13 residues. V gave up 3 bases and J gave up 3 bases, with 5 bases separating them. The CDR3 spells CASSIEDTGELFF. In DNA form, the CDR3 reads TGTGCCAGTAGTATCGAGGACACCGGGGAGCTGTTTTTT.

A few counts support this clonotype. The DNA is left out, because the CDR3 cannot be placed on it with certainty; the CDR3 is given as TCRdb lists it. The CDR3 region is CASTLRVGTGNTEAFF. The V call is TRBV21-1, the J call TRBJ1-1; the listed D gene, TRBD1, was not tested against the DNA. TRBV21-1 is given as a pseudogene. The CDR3 spans 16 residues, counting both ends.

The table lists this clonotype with many counts. A read error may produce the germline difference seen at one junction end. The V gene is TRBV7-8, the J gene TRBJ2-1, with 9 positions matching TRBD2. The CDR3 covers 15 residues. Germline V CDR1 and CDR2: SGHVS, FQNEAQ. CDR3 protein: CASSLAGLPYNEQFF. CDR3 coding DNA: TGTGCCAGCAGCCTAGCGGGACTACCTTACAATGAGCAGTTCTTC.

The gene calls are TRBV5-1 and TRBJ1-4; 7 bases are shared with TRBD1. V trimming: 1 base; J trimming: 1 base; junction bases outside the gene matches: 1. The CDR3 has 15 residues. The germline V gene encodes CDR1 SGHRS and CDR2 YFSETQ. CDR3 in amino acids: CASSLRQGTNEKLFF. The CDR3 DNA reads TGCGCCAGCAGCTTGAGACAGGGAACTAATGAAAAACTGTTTTTT.

This clonotype showed up just a few times. This rearrangement joins TRBV5-1 to TRBJ2-7; D is perhaps TRBD2 (6 bases). Trimming removed 0 bases from V and 4 bases from J, with 11 bases in between. CDR3 length: 14 residues. Germline V gene lookup returns CDR1 SGHRS and CDR2 YFSETQ. In DNA, the CDR3 is TGCGCCAGCAGCTTGGTTGGTCGGGGGTACGAGCAGTACTTC. Its translation: CASSLVGRGYEQYF.

This clonotype showed up just a few times. V gene TRBV28 combines with J gene TRBJ2-5, with TRBD2 as a possible D gene (6 bases). Germline CDR1 is MDHEN and CDR2 is SYDVKM. This CDR3 contains 10 residues. CDR3 sequence: CGSGEETQYF. The CDR3 DNA is TGTGGGTCGGGAGAAGAGACCCAGTACTTC. The entire variable domain, with the rest obtained from reference TRBV28 and TRBJ2-5, is as follows: DVKVTQSSRYLVKRTGEKVFLECVQDMDHENMFWYRQDPGLGLRLIYFSYDVKMKEKGDIPEGYSVSREKKERFSLILESASTNQTSMYLCGSGEETQYFGPGTRLLVL.

The chain links TRBV6-5 to TRBJ2-7; weak D call: TRBD2 (6 bases). The CDR3 covers 14 residues. CDR1 is MNHEY and CDR2 is SVGAGI in the germline V gene. The ends were cut back, 2 bases at V and 3 bases at J, with 11 bases in the middle. The CDR3 sequence is CASSYGGGYYEQYF. The CDR3 nucleotides read TGTGCCAGCAGTTACGGTGGAGGGTACTACGAGCAGTACTTC.